The rows below give T cell receptor beta chains drawn from one sample of a study of human T cells and chemical hapten exposure. Using its own MiXCR run on the RACE reads, TCRdb lists one record per CDR3 protein. The repertoire holds 370,000 or so distinct CDR3 sequences, with around 4.8% as singletons. Sequences were derived from whole blood, sampled in connection with sensitization to the hapten diphenylcyclopropenone (DPC). Receptors originate from a woman between 45 and 65 years old with alopecia areata. Some clones in this sample may be carry-over from other donors' samples. Both conserved end residues are part of each CDR3. D genes are given only for firm matches. Some rows mark clone size as missing; the rest say once, few, many or name a class of expanded clone.

clone_size j_call v_call d_call cdr3_nt cdr3_aa
many TRBJ2-7 TRBV11-2 NA TGTGCCAGCAGCTTAGATGGGACAACCTACGAGCAGTACTTC CASSLDGTTYEQYF
many TRBJ1-5 TRBV6-6 NA TGTGCCAGTCAGGGGTACGACAATCAGCCCCAGCATTTT CASQGYDNQPQHF
NA TRBJ2-2 TRBV2 NA TGTGCCAGCGCTCCCCAGGGTGGCACCGGGGAGCTGTTTTTT CASAPQGGTGELFF
NA TRBJ1-1 TRBV12-3/TRBV12-4 NA TGTGCCAGCAGTAGCGGGGGTACAGCTTTCTTT CASSSGGTAFF
many TRBJ1-1 TRBV10-3 NA TGTGCCATCAGTGAGGAGATGGTAAGGAACACTGAAGCTTTCTTT CAISEEMVRNTEAFF
NA TRBJ2-7 TRBV27 TRBD1 TGTGCCAGCAGTCCCCAGGGGGTTGGGTACGAGCAGTACTTC CASSPQGVGYEQYF
few TRBJ2-6 TRBV5-6 NA TGTGCCAGCAGCTTGGCGCTAGTCGGGGCCAACGTCCTGACTTTC CASSLALVGANVLTF
many TRBJ2-5 TRBV29-1 TRBD2 TGCAGCGCCACGGGGGGTCCGGAGTACTTC CSATGGPEYF
few TRBJ1-1 TRBV18 NA TGTGCCAGCTCACCAAACGGGGCAACTGAAGCTTTCTTT CASSPNGATEAFF
many TRBJ2-7 TRBV4-2 TRBD2 TGTGCCAGCAGCCAAGCCGGACTAGCGGGGGATGGCGAGCAGTACTTC CASSQAGLAGDGEQYF
NA TRBJ1-3 TRBV12-3/TRBV12-4 TRBD1 TGTGCCAGCCGTCCCGGGACAGGTTATGCTTGGAGAAACACCTTATATTTT CASRPGTGYAWRNTLYF
many TRBJ2-7 TRBV6-5 NA TGTGCCAGCAGTCAACTCCAGGGGAGGGGGCTCGAGCAGTACTTC CASSQLQGRGLEQYF
many TRBJ2-1 TRBV2 NA TGTGCCAGCGGGGACACCAATGAGCAGTTCTTC CASGDTNEQFF
NA TRBJ2-7 TRBV20-1 TRBD2 TGCAGTGCTAGAGATCAACGGGCGAAGCGGGGAAGCACCTACGAGCAGTACTTC CSARDQRAKRGSTYEQYF
few TRBJ2-1 TRBV5-4 NA TGTGCCAGCAGCTCAGACAGTGGCAATGAGCAGTTCTTC CASSSDSGNEQFF
NA TRBJ2-2 TRBV29-1 NA TGCAGCCTTCTGGGTAACACCGGGGAGCTGTTTTTT CSLLGNTGELFF
NA TRBJ2-2 TRBV24-1 NA TGTGCCACCAGTGATTCCGGGACATCGAACACCGGGGGGCTGTTTTTT CATSDSGTSNTGGLFF
NA TRBJ2-3 TRBV28 TRBD2 TGTGCCTTATCTTCCGGGGGGACAGATACGCAGTATTTT CALSSGGTDTQYF
many TRBJ1-2 TRBV30 NA TGTGCCTGGAGTCCCAGGCCGGGCGGCTACACCTTC CAWSPRPGGYTF
NA TRBJ2-7 TRBV9 TRBD1 TGTGCCAGCAGCGTAGGTCCGGGACAGGGAGCTTACGAGCAGTACTTC CASSVGPGQGAYEQYF
many TRBJ1-1 TRBV28 NA TGTGCCAGCAGCCCTACATCGGGGAACACTGAAGCTTTCTTT CASSPTSGNTEAFF
many TRBJ1-5 TRBV20-1 NA TGCAGTGCTAGAGAGTCGGCTTATAGCAATCAGCCCCAGCATTTT CSARESAYSNQPQHF
many TRBJ1-5 TRBV12-3/TRBV12-4 NA TGTGCCAGCACCGGGTCGGTGAATCAGCCCCAGCATTTT CASTGSVNQPQHF
many TRBJ2-6 TRBV4-3 NA TGCGCCAGCAGCCAGCTTGGACCCCAGTTGCACACAGGGGCCAACGTCCTGACTTTC CASSQLGPQLHTGANVLTF
many TRBJ1-1 TRBV6-2/TRBV6-3 TRBD1 TGTGCCAGCAGTTTCAAGACAGGGGGCAACACTGAAGCTTTCTTT CASSFKTGGNTEAFF
NA TRBJ2-5 TRBV5-1 TRBD1 TGCGCCAGCAGCTCATCCGCTGGGACAGGGGCAAAGACCCAGTACTTC CASSSSAGTGAKTQYF